Detailed here is one T cell receptor beta chain. Its antigen is unknown. In making TCR cDNA, 5'RACE template switching added a universal primer site and UMIs to it. TCRdb called the 5' RACE reads again in MiXCR, with one record for every CDR3 protein. The data hold some 500,000 distinct CDR3 sequences, with approximately 13% observed a single time. This CDR3 comprises 16 residues. Germline V gives CDR1 LNHNV, CDR2 YYDKDF (reference sequence). V was clipped by 1 base and J by 3 bases; unmatched bases: 5. The data were taken from a study of T cells after yellow fever vaccination. Study-level points and caveats: Subsequent to the booster, the majority of primary-vaccination clones reappeared (roughly 95% CD4, approximately 85% CD8). From the bulk population, abundant clonotypes could contaminate and appear within FACS-sorted repertoires.

The chain couples TRBV15 to TRBJ2-7; 11 bases fit TRBD1. The material was PBMCs, obtained on the day of the yellow fever booster vaccination. The source is a man aged 25 to 45 who received the YFV17D yellow fever vaccine. CDR3 region: CATSRGTGTGGYEQYF. In nucleotides, the CDR3 is TGTGCCACCAGCAGAGGAACCGGGACAGGGGGCTACGAGCAGTACTTC.